These T cell receptor beta chains were read from a single sample in a study of PD-1 and CTLA-4 blockade in melanoma. Clones were sequenced by immunoSEQ multiplex PCR, and TCRdb holds only the in-frame ones, with some missing. The table has fewer than 20,000 clones, around three quarters seen once. Sequenced material: CD8+ T cells from peripheral blood, taken from a patient given anti-PD-1 treatment. The receptors shown here come from a human donor with melanoma. The CDR3 runs from the conserved cysteine through the conserved F or W. The D gene is left open where the match is weak. Clone size appears in some rows only: once, few, many, or a class for an expanded clone.

cdr3_length j_call v_call d_call clone_size cdr3_nt cdr3_aa
16 TRBJ2-6 TRBV7-9 - - TGTGCCAGCAGCCTGCCTGTAGGGGCTGGGGCCAACGTCCTGACTTTC CASSLPVGAGANVLTF
15 TRBJ2-1 TRBV7-2 TRBD2 - TGTGCCAGCCGAAGGACTAGCGGGGCTTACAATGAGCAGTTCTTC CASRRTSGAYNEQFF
15 TRBJ1-2 TRBV27 TRBD1 few TGTGCCAGCAAAACAGGGGGCCGCAGGGACTATGGCTACACCTTC CASKTGGRRDYGYTF
17 TRBJ2-1 TRBV4-1 - large TGCGCCAGCAGCCAAGGGCGCGGGACACACAACTACAATGAGCAGTTCTTC CASSQGRGTHNYNEQFF
16 TRBJ1-1 TRBV6-6 - few TGTGCCAGCAGTCCACTCCGTCCGGGGGCTGGCACTGAAGCTTTCTTT CASSPLRPGAGTEAFF
14 TRBJ2-1 TRBV7-9 - - TGTGCCAGCAGCTTAGCCCAGGCATACAATGAGCAGTTCTTC CASSLAQAYNEQFF
13 TRBJ2-1 TRBV19 - - TGTGCCAGTAGTCCGCGGGGTGGGAATGAGCAGTTCTTC CASSPRGGNEQFF
13 TRBJ1-2 TRBV28 TRBD1 - TGTGCCAGCAGTTCACAGGGGACGCGGGGCTACACCTTC CASSSQGTRGYTF
14 TRBJ1-1 TRBV27 - - TGTGCCAGCAGTGATCGTAAGGGCCTCACTGAAGCTTTCTTT CASSDRKGLTEAFF
15 TRBJ2-1 TRBV19 TRBD2 - TGTGCCAGTAGTGTACTAGCGGGTGGCCTTTCTGATAAGTTCTTC CASSVLAGGLSDKFF
11 TRBJ2-7 TRBV7-9 - - TGTGCCAGCACCCGCGTGTACGAGCAGTACTTC CASTRVYEQYF
16 TRBJ1-2 TRBV24-1 TRBD1 - TGTGCCACCAGTTGGGGACAGGATGAGGAGGGCCATGGCTACACCTTC CATSWGQDEEGHGYTF
15 TRBJ2-1 TRBV5-4 - - TGTGCCAGCAGCTTGGTCGGAAGCTCCTACAATGAGCAGTTCTTC CASSLVGSSYNEQFF
16 TRBJ2-2 TRBV25-1 - - TGTGCCAGCTCCTCCATAGGGTGGGAGAACACCGGGGAGCTGTTTTTT CASSSIGWENTGELFF
14 TRBJ2-3 TRBV10-3 - once TGTGCCATCAGTGAGGGAGGGGGAGAGGATGCGCAGTATTTT CAISEGGGEDAQYF
14 TRBJ2-5 TRBV28 TRBD1 few TGTGCCAGCAGCCCGGGACAGGACCAAGAGACCCAGTACTTC CASSPGQDQETQYF
17 TRBJ1-5 TRBV10-3 TRBD1 - TGTGCCATCAGTGATGGGACAGGGGGTCTAGTGGATCAGCCCCAGCATTTT CAISDGTGGLVDQPQHF
16 TRBJ1-1 TRBV5-5 - - TGTGCCAGCAGCACCAACAGGGTGGGGATGAACACTGAAGCTTTCTTT CASSTNRVGMNTEAFF
13 TRBJ1-5 TRBV19 TRBD1 medium-sized TGTGCCAGTAGTCTACAGGGGTGGGAGCCCCAGCATTTT CASSLQGWEPQHF
13 TRBJ1-5 TRBV3-1/TRBV3-2 - few TGTGCCAGCAGTGAAAGTGTCAATCAGCCCCAGCATTTT CASSESVNQPQHF
11 TRBJ2-7 TRBV6-5 - - TGTGCCACACGAGCGGGCCACGAGCAGTACTTC CATRAGHEQYF
16 TRBJ1-3 TRBV7-9 TRBD1 once TGTGCCAGCAGCTTAGGTGGACAGGGGGTCGGAAACACCATATATTTT CASSLGGQGVGNTIYF
12 TRBJ2-7 TRBV2 - - TGTGCCAGCACCCCCACAGGGTCCGAGCAGTACTTC CASTPTGSEQYF
11 TRBJ2-7 TRBV28 - - TGTGCCAGCAGGACGAACTCCGAGCAGTACTTC CASRTNSEQYF
14 TRBJ1-1 TRBV6-5 - - TGTGCCAGCAGTTACTCGAGCATGAACACTGAAGCTTTCTTT CASSYSSMNTEAFF
14 TRBJ1-1 TRBV7-9 TRBD1 few TGTGCCAGCAGCGGAGTGGACAGGGACACTGAAGCTTTCTTT CASSGVDRDTEAFF
20 TRBJ1-5 TRBV18 - - TGTGCCAGCTCACCAGGGACTGACCTTACGCCAAGGGTTGGCAATCAGCCCCAGCATTTT CASSPGTDLTPRVGNQPQHF
17 TRBJ2-5 TRBV3-1/TRBV3-2 TRBD2 - TGTGCCAGCAGCCAAGCCGACTCGGGAGGGCCGAGGGAGACCCAGTACTTC CASSQADSGGPRETQYF
16 TRBJ2-2 TRBV29-1 TRBD1 - TGCAGCGTTGAAGATCGGGGACAGGGGAACACCGGGGAGCTGTTTTTT CSVEDRGQGNTGELFF
22 TRBJ1-2 TRBV3-1/TRBV3-2 TRBD1 - TGTGCCAGCAGCCTCCGGTCTTGGGTGTCCGGGACAGGGGGCGTCGCTTCGGATGGCTACACCTTC CASSLRSWVSGTGGVASDGYTF
15 TRBJ1-1 TRBV25-1 - - TGTGCCAGCAGTGATCCCGGGATCGATCTGGAAGAAGCTTTCTTT CASSDPGIDLEEAFF
16 TRBJ1-3 TRBV7-9 - - TGTGCCAGCAGCTCGTTACTAAAGGGGGCTGGAAACACCATATATTTT CASSSLLKGAGNTIYF
13 TRBJ1-2 TRBV6-5 - - TGTGCCAGCAGTTACAACACGGGGTCGGGCTACACCTTC CASSYNTGSGYTF
16 TRBJ1-4 TRBV4-2 TRBD1 - TGTGCCAGCAGCCAACCAGGGGGAGCAACTAATGAAAAACTGTTTTTT CASSQPGGATNEKLFF
13 TRBJ2-7 TRBV6-1 TRBD1 - TGTGCCAGCAGTGAAACAGGGGGCCTCGAGCAGTACTTC CASSETGGLEQYF
14 TRBJ1-1 TRBV5-5 - - TGTGCCAGCAGCTTGGTCGAGGGGGGAACTGAAGCTTTCTTT CASSLVEGGTEAFF
14 TRBJ1-6 TRBV3-1/TRBV3-2 - - TGTGCCAGCAGCTCGGAGTGGTCTAATTCACCCCTCCACTTT CASSSEWSNSPLHF
17 TRBJ2-2 TRBV4-1 - - TGCGCCAGCAGCCAAGATATCGGTAGCGGAAACACCGGGGAGCTGTTTTTT CASSQDIGSGNTGELFF
14 TRBJ2-7 TRBV7-9 - - TGTGCCAGCAGCTTTGACAGTTTGTCCTACGAGCAGTACTTC CASSFDSLSYEQYF
15 TRBJ2-1 TRBV12-5 - - TGTGCTAGTGGTCCGCCATTCCCGGTTTACAATGAGCAGTTCTTC CASGPPFPVYNEQFF
13 TRBJ2-1 TRBV10-2 - - TGCGCCAGCAGTAAGGGGGAGGCAAATGAGCAGTTCTTC CASSKGEANEQFF
12 TRBJ2-7 TRBV5-1 - - TGCGCCAGCAGCCCCACAGGGTTCGAGCAGTACTTC CASSPTGFEQYF
13 TRBJ1-1 TRBV5-4 - - TGTGCCAGCAGCTTCCACCCGGAGACTGAAGCTTTCTTT CASSFHPETEAFF
15 TRBJ2-5 TRBV29-1 - - TGCAGCGTTGAAGAGGGGCAGGGGCACCGAGAGACCCAGTACTTC CSVEEGQGHRETQYF
13 TRBJ2-7 TRBV4-1 - - TGCGCCAGCAGCCCAAACGCGGATTACGAGCAGTACTTC CASSPNADYEQYF
17 TRBJ2-4 TRBV6-1 - - TGTGCCAGCAGTGAGAAAGGTGAAGTTTTTGCCAAAAACATTCAGTACTTC CASSEKGEVFAKNIQYF
15 TRBJ1-2 TRBV28 - - TGTGCCAGCAGTTTAGAGGCAGGGGCTAACTATGGCTACACCTTC CASSLEAGANYGYTF